These 16 T cell receptor beta chains were all obtained from the same sample, sequenced in a study of blood T cells in healthy people across ages. Primers used in a second PCR of roughly 6 to 12 cycles were a sample-barcoded 5' primer and a J-beta primer mix. MiXCR was run by TCRdb on the 5' RACE reads, yielding one entry per CDR3 protein. The sample includes about 680,000 distinct CDR3 sequences, approximately 49% of them seen just once. The sequencing sample was made of blood. The receptors here all came from a woman aged 55-75 years in good health.

J is TRBJ2-3 and V is TRBV5-6, with D unclear. The V and J ends lost 0 bases and 4 bases respectively, with 6 bases between them. The CDR3 totals 13 residues. CDR1 SGHDT and CDR2 YYEEEE come from the germline V gene. CDR3 sequence: CASSLGWSDTQYF. Here the CDR3 DNA reads TGTGCCAGCAGCTTGGGGTGGTCAGATACGCAGTATTTT.

This clonotype was seen at least ten times. Just one base apart from a much larger clone, this may be a read error. The chain recombines TRBV20-1 with TRBJ2-5; tentative D call: TRBD2 (6 bases). Trimming removed 3 bases from V and 5 bases from J, with 22 bases in between. CDR1 and CDR2 from the germline V gene are DFQATT and SNEGSKA (reference sequence). The CDR3 covers 16 residues. This CDR3 is CSASPPVAAVQETQYF. As DNA, the CDR3 is TGCAGTGCTAGTCCCCCCGTAGCGGCCGTACAGGAGACCCAGTACTTC.

The chain combines TRBV25-1 with TRBJ2-7, with unresolved D. Germline loops: CDR1 MGHDK, CDR2 SYGVNS. The CDR3 contains 14 residues. Between the trimmed V and J ends, which lost 3 bases and 4 bases, there was a span of 13 bases. CDR3 in amino acids: CASSDSVTGYEQYF. Written as DNA, the CDR3 is TGTGCCAGCAGTGACTCCGTCACGGGTTACGAGCAGTACTTC.

The DNA of the CDR3 is TGTGCCACCAGTGGGACCCCATCCTACAATGAGCAGTTCTTC. Translating it yields CATSGTPSYNEQFF. The genes are TRBV24-1 and TRBJ2-1; D call uncertain. The CDR3 is 14 residues long. Germline CDR1 and CDR2: KGHDR and SFDVKD. With 5 bases removed from V and 1 base from J, the gap between germline ends came to 8 bases.

This chain connects TRBV19 to TRBJ2-7; no clear D gene. The V end was cut by 3 bases, the J end by 3 bases, with 12 bases between. The CDR3 runs 14 residues. The germline gives CDR1 LNHDA, CDR2 SQIVND (reference sequence). The CDR3 protein is CASSIGEGYYEQYF. DNA for the CDR3: TGTGCCAGTAGTATTGGGGAAGGATACTACGAGCAGTACTTC.

V and J are TRBV4-3 and TRBJ1-4; D unresolved. CDR3 length: 18 residues. The germline V gene encodes CDR1 LGHNA and CDR2 YSLEER. The V and J ends lost 4 bases and 6 bases respectively, with 24 bases between them. The CDR3 here is CASSRQTSGPAGYEKLFF. In nucleotides, the CDR3 is TGCGCCAGCAGCCGACAAACTTCCGGGCCAGCGGGATATGAAAAACTGTTTTTT.

This clonotype was detected a few times. The chain employs TRBV7-2 and TRBJ2-3, with 14 nucleotides matching TRBD2. This CDR3 has 16 residues. The ends lost 5 bases at V and 5 bases at J; junction bases unmatched: 6. The germline CDR1 and CDR2 sequences are SGHTA and FQGNSA. CDR3 loop: CASSAPGTSGRDTQYF. In nucleotides, the CDR3 is TGTGCCAGCAGCGCTCCCGGGACTAGCGGGAGAGATACGCAGTATTTT.

Of note for this clonotype: With a much larger clone just one base away, this may be a read error. V usage is TRBV4-2 and J usage is TRBJ2-7; 7 bases are a match to TRBD2. Germline CDR1 is LGHNA and CDR2 is YNFKEQ. This CDR3 is built from 17 residues. With V trimmed by 0 bases and J by 7 bases, 15 bases remained unmatched. CDR3 in amino acids: CASSQDLASGIRNEQYF. DNA for the CDR3: TGTGCCAGCAGCCAAGATCTCGCCAGCGGGATTAGGAATGAGCAGTACTTC.

The chain couples TRBV5-1 to TRBJ2-5; a possible D gene is TRBD1 (5 bases). The germline V gene encodes CDR1 SGHRS and CDR2 YFSETQ. The CDR3 is 14 residues long. V was shortened by 1 base and J by 11 bases, with 18 bases between the two germline ends. The CDR3: CASSLRGVDNEQYF. The DNA of the CDR3 is TGCGCCAGCAGCTTGAGGGGTGTGGACAATGAGCAGTACTTC.

The J gene is TRBJ1-6, the V gene TRBV7-2; D may be TRBD1 (5 bases). The V gene's germline CDR1 is SGHTA and CDR2 FQGNSA. This CDR3 has 16 residues. V dropped 7 bases and J dropped 1 base, with 14 bases sitting between them. The CDR3 spells CASTGGTQSYNSPLHF. As DNA, the CDR3 is TGTGCCAGCACGGGAGGGACTCAATCCTATAATTCACCCCTCCACTTT.

Concerning this clonotype: The junction departs from the called germline gene at one end, perhaps through a read error. This chain uses TRBV5-1 with TRBJ2-3, with TRBD2 identical over 10 bases. Germline CDR1 reads SGHRS; CDR2 reads YFSETQ. This CDR3 has 14 residues. CDR3 in amino acids: CTSSIGLAEDTQYF. DNA of the CDR3: TGCACCAGCAGCATAGGACTAGCGGAGGATACGCAGTATTTT. The full variable domain, its missing parts supplied by reference TRBV5-1 and TRBJ2-3, is KAGVTQTPRYLIKTRGQQVTLSCSPISGHRSVSWYQQTPGQGLQFLFEYFSETQRNKGNFPGRFSGRQFSNSRSEMNVSTLELGDSALYLCTSSIGLAEDTQYFGPGTRLTVL.

In regard to this clonotype: The germline gene is not matched at one end of the junction; a read error may be the cause. The rearrangement uses TRBV7-2 and TRBJ2-4, with D perhaps TRBD2 (6 bases). The V gene's germline CDR1 is SGHTA and CDR2 FQGNSA. The CDR3 spans 18 residues. The CDR3 spells CASSLGLDGLLAKNTQYF. In DNA, the CDR3 is TGTGCCAGCAGCTTAGGTCTGGACGGGCTACTAGCCAAAAACACTCAGTACTTC.

This clonotype showed up just once. The rearrangement links TRBV3-1 to TRBJ2-3; 8 bases line up with TRBD2. CDR1 LGHDT and CDR2 YNNKEL come from the germline V gene (reference sequence). This CDR3 comprises 17 residues. With V trimmed by 0 bases and J by 1 base, 6 bases remained unmatched. Here the CDR3 reads CASSQDLGLAGTDTQYF. The CDR3 DNA sequence: TGTGCCAGCAGCCAAGATCTTGGACTAGCAGGCACAGATACGCAGTATTTT.

This clonotype occurred a few times. CDR3 sequence reads: CSVDQRDARKNTEAFF. The CDR3 DNA reads as TGCAGCGTTGACCAACGGGATGCGAGGAAGAACACTGAAGCTTTCTTT. This chain joins TRBV29-1 and TRBJ1-1, with D uncertain. The CDR3 contains 16 residues. CDR1 SQVTM and CDR2 ANQGSEA come from the germline V gene. Trimming shortened V by 3 bases and J by 1 base, and 18 bases separated the two germline ends.

The sample holds a few counts of this clonotype. The chain is built from TRBV12-3 or TRBV12-4 and TRBJ2-5; D uncertain. CDR3 length: 13 amino acids. V lost 6 bases, J lost 2 bases, and 10 bases lay in between. CDR3 loop: CASRKLPQETQYF. As DNA, the CDR3 is TGTGCCAGCAGAAAACTCCCACAAGAGACCCAGTACTTC.

The V and J genes are TRBV4-2 and TRBJ2-1; the match to TRBD2 covers 10 bases. Germline V CDR1 and CDR2: LGHNA, YNFKEQ. This CDR3 contains 18 residues. Unmatched junction bases numbered 14, after V lost 2 bases and J lost 7 bases. DNA of the CDR3: TGTGCCAGCAGCCAACGTCCCTCTAGCGGGAGTGGGGAGAATGAGCAGTTCTTC. Protein product: CASSQRPSSGSGENEQFF.